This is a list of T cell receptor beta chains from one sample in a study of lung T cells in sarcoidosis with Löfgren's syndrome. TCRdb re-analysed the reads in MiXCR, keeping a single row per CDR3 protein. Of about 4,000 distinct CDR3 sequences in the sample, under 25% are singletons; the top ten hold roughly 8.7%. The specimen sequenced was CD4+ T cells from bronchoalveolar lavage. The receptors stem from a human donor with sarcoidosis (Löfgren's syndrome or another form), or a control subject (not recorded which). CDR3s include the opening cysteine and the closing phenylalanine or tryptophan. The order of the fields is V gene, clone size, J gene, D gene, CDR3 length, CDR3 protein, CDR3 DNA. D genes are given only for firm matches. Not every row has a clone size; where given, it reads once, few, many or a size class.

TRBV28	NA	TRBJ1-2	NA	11	CASSGSCGYTF	TGTGCCAGCAGTGGTAGCTGTGGCTACACCTTC
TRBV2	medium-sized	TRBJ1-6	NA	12	CASSTGISPLHF	TGTGCCAGCAGTACAGGGATATCACCCCTCCACTTT
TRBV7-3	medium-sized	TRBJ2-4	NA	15	CASSLAVGAKNIQYF	TGTGCCAGCAGCTTGGCAGTCGGGGCCAAAAACATTCAGTACTTC
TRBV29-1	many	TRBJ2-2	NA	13	CSGNGAHTGELFF	TGCAGCGGTAACGGGGCGCACACCGGGGAGCTGTTTTTT
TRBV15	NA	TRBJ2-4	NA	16	CATSRDNGVTKNIQYF	TGTGCCACCAGCAGAGATAACGGGGTAACCAAAAACATTCAGTACTTC
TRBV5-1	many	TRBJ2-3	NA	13	CASRGESPDTQYF	TGCGCCAGCAGGGGGGAGTCCCCAGATACGCAGTATTTT
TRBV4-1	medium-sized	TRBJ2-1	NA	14	CASSQDVRSGEQFF	TGCGCCAGCAGCCAAGATGTTCGCAGCGGGGAGCAGTTCTTC
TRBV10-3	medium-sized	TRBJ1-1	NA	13	CAAQGTPNTEAFF	TGTGCCGCCCAGGGGACCCCGAACACTGAAGCTTTCTTT
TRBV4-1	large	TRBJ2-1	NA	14	CASSRRDPGDEQFF	TGCGCCAGCAGCAGGCGGGACCCTGGCGATGAGCAGTTCTTC
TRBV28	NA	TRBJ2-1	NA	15	CASSLWQGRCNEQFF	TGCGCCAGCAGTTTGTGGCAGGGACGCTGCAATGAGCAGTTCTTC
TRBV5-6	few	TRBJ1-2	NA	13	CASSLDRAGGCTF	TGTGCCAGCAGCTTGGACAGGGCGGGTGGCTGCACCTTC
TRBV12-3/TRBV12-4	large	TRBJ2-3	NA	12	CASSLVEDTQYF	TGTGCCAGCAGTCTGGTTGAAGATACGCAGTATTTT
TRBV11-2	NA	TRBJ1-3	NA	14	CASNPAGSGNTIYF	TGTGCCAGCAACCCAGCGGGCTCTGGAAACACTATATATTTT
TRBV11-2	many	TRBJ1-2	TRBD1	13	CASSPQGAYGYTF	TGTGCCAGCAGCCCACAGGGGGCCTATGGCTACACCTTC
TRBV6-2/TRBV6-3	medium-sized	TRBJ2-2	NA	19	CASSYTREKTRLRTGELFF	TGTGCCAGCAGTTACACGCGGGAAAAAACCCGGCTGAGGACCGGGGAGCTGTTTTTT
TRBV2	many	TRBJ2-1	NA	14	CASKGGLGGNEQFF	TGTGCCAGCAAGGGAGGCCTCGGCGGCAATGAGCAGTTCTTC
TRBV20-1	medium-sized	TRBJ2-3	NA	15	CSAPMGGRGTDTQYF	TGCAGTGCCCCAATGGGGGGACGGGGCACAGATACGCAGTATTTT
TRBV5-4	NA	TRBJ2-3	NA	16	CASSPLGWSGTGTQYF	TGTGCCAGCAGCCCGCTCGGATGGTCAGGCACAGGTACGCAGTATTTT
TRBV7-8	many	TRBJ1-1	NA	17	CASSLQGHLSLNTEAFF	TGTGCCAGCAGCTTACAGGGGCATTTGTCTTTGAACACTGAAGCTTTCTTT
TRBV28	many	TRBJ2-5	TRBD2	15	CASRDLAGVKETQYF	TGTGCCAGCAGAGACCTAGCGGGGGTTAAAGAGACCCAGTACTTC
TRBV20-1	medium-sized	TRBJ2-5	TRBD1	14	CSASRDRGQETQYF	TGCAGTGCTAGCCGGGACAGGGGGCAAGAGACCCAGTACTTC
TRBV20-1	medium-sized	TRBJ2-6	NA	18	CSASKDRNFNSGANVLTF	TGCAGTGCTAGCAAAGACAGGAATTTTAACTCTGGGGCCAACGTCCTGACTTTC
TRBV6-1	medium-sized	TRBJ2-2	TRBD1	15	CASSERDRGTGELFF	TGTGCCAGCAGTGAGCGGGACAGGGGGACCGGGGAGCTGTTTTTT
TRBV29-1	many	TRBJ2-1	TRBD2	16	CSVGGGSLSSYNEQFF	TGCAGCGTCGGCGGGGGTTCCCTAAGCTCCTACAATGAGCAGTTCTTC
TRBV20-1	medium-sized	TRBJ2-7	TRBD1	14	CSARQPRQGYEQYF	TGCAGTGCTAGACAACCAAGACAGGGCTACGAGCAGTACTTC
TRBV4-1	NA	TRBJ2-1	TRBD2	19	CASSQPGLAGGPRYNEQLF	TGCGCCAGCAGCCAACCTGGACTAGCGGGAGGGCCGAGGTACAATGAGCAGCTCTTC
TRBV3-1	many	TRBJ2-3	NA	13	CASSQERQGNQYF	TGTGCCAGCAGCCAAGAAAGGCAGGGGAACCAGTATTTT
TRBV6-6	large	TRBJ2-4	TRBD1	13	CASSYGTDNIQYF	TGTGCCAGCAGTTACGGGACAGATAACATTCAGTACTTC
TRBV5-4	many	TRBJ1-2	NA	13	CASSVDGLYGYTF	TGTGCCAGCAGCGTGGACGGGCTCTATGGCTACACCTTC
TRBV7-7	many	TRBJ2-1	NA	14	CASSPTPGDSEQFF	TGTGCCAGCAGCCCCACTCCGGGGGACAGTGAGCAGTTCTTC
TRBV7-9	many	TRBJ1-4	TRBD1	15	CASSLGTGENEKLFF	TGTGCCAGCAGCTTAGGGACAGGGGAGAATGAAAAACTGTTTTTT
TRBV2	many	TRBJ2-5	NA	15	CASTPEGSPRETQYF	TGTGCCAGCACCCCAGAAGGTAGCCCCAGAGAGACCCAGTACTTC
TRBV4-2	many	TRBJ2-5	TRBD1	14	CASSQVGQGETQYF	TGTGCCAGCAGCCAAGTTGGACAGGGTGAGACCCAGTACTTC
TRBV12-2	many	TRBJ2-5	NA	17	CASRLAGIPREGETQYF	TGTGCAAGTCGCTTAGCGGGCATCCCTAGAGAGGGAGAGACCCAGTACTTC
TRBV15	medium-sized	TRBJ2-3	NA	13	CATSRDLGDTQYF	TGTGCCACCAGCAGAGATCTCGGGGATACGCAGTATTTT
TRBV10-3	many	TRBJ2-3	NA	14	CATADGGSGDTQYF	TGTGCCACCGCGGATGGCGGGTCAGGGGATACGCAGTATTTT
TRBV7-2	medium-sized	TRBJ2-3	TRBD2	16	CASSLVAGGGWDTQYF	TGTGCCAGCAGCTTAGTCGCGGGAGGGGGCTGGGATACGCAGTATTTT
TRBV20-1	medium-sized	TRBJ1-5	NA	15	CSALKGDYDNQPQHF	TGCAGTGCACTAAAAGGGGATTACGACAATCAGCCCCAGCATTTT
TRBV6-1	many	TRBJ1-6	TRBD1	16	CASRDRGDSYNSPLHF	TGTGCCAGCCGGGACAGGGGCGACTCCTATAATTCACCCCTCCACTTT
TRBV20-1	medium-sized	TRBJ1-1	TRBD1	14	CSVYRGNWDTEAFF	TGCAGTGTTTACAGGGGGAATTGGGACACTGAAGCTTTCTTT
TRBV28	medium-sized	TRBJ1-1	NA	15	CASRPRAILNTEAFF	TGTGCCAGCAGGCCCAGGGCCATTTTGAACACTGAAGCTTTCTTT
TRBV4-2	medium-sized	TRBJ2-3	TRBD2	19	CASSQDPLSSGSAADTQYF	TGTGCCAGCAGCCAAGATCCCCTTTCTAGCGGGAGTGCCGCAGATACGCAGTATTTT
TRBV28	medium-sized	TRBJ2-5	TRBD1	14	CASSPRTGEETQYF	TGTGCCAGCAGTCCGCGGACAGGGGAAGAGACCCAGTACTTC
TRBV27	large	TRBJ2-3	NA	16	CASSLSNLARTDTQYF	TGTGCCAGCAGTTTATCGAACCTAGCGCGCACAGATACGCAGTATTTT
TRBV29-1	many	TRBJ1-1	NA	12	CSVERGNTEAFF	TGCAGCGTTGAAAGGGGGAACACTGAAGCTTTCTTT
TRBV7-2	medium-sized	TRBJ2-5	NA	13	CASSLQIQETQYF	TGTGCCAGCAGCTTACAGATACAAGAGACCCAGTACTTC
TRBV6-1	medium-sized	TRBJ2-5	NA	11	CASRTRETQYF	TGTGCCAGCAGGACCCGGGAGACCCAGTACTTC
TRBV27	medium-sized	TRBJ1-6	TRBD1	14	CASSLRGRDSPLHF	TGTGCCAGCAGTCTCAGGGGGAGAGATTCACCCCTCCACTTT
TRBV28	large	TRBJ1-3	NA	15	CASSRQDTSGNTIYF	TGTGCCAGCAGCCGTCAGGATACCTCTGGAAACACCATATATTTT
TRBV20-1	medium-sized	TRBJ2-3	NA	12	CSARRYTDTQYF	TGCAGTGCTAGAAGGTACACAGATACGCAGTATTTT
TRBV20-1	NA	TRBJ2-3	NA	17	CSARAPLTGIVTDTQYF	TGCAGTGCTAGAGCTCCCTTAACAGGGATAGTGACAGATACGCAGTATTTT
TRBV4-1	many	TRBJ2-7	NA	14	CASSQDLIPGEQYF	TGCGCCAGCAGCCAAGATCTCATCCCCGGGGAGCAGTACTTC
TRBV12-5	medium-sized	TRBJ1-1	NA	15	CASGSSQGGTTEAFF	TGTGCTAGTGGTTCTTCACAGGGCGGGACCACTGAAGCTTTCTTT
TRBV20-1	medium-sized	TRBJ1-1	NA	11	CSAKRDTEAFF	TGCAGTGCTAAGCGGGACACTGAAGCTTTCTTT
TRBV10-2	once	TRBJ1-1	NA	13	CATRGIPGNEAFF	TGTGCCACCAGGGGCATCCCGGGCAATGAAGCTTTCTTT